The 4 T cell receptor beta chains below were found in one sample sequenced in a study of T cells in Graves' hyperthyroidism and ophthalmopathy (dated by TCRdb to about 2019). The library was prepared using multiplex PCR. Sequencing was carried out with an Illumina HiSeq 2000. TCR beta CDR3 regions were amplified from RNA transcripts. A first-round RT-PCR of the TCR CDR3 used the HTBI primer set with the Qiagen OneStep RT-PCR kit. Clones were called with MiXCR by TCRdb after fastp trimmed the public reads at Q25, and only in-frame beta chains were retained. One record per CDR3 amino acid sequence lists the most common genes and DNA. The sample yields 250,000 to 400,000 distinct CDR3 sequences; roughly 15% were counted once. Approximately 35% of the sample belongs to the ten largest clones. Sequenced sample: blood. Source of these receptors: a woman aged 40 to 49 with Graves' ophthalmopathy.

This clonotype was observed at least ten times. The J gene is TRBJ1-2, the V gene TRBV27, with D maybe TRBD1 (5 bases). Germline V gene data show CDR1 as MNHEY and CDR2 as SMNVEV (reference sequence). There are 15 residues in the CDR3. With 5 bases removed from V and 2 bases from J, the gap between germline ends came to 15 bases. The CDR3: CASSPSSRGNYGYTF. CDR3 nucleotides: TGTGCCAGCAGTCCTTCATCCCGGGGGAACTATGGCTACACCTTC.

This clonotype was observed many times. The V gene is TRBV7-9, the J gene TRBJ1-5; possibly TRBD1 for D (6 bases). From germline, CDR1 is SEHNR and CDR2 FQNEAQ (reference sequence). The CDR3 length is 14 residues. The V end lost 1 base, the J end lost 7 bases, and 11 bases lay between the germline ends. CDR3 region: CASSLGGAEQPQHF. The CDR3 region has the DNA TGTGCCAGCAGCTTAGGGGGGGCGGAACAGCCCCAGCATTTT.

This clonotype was seen many times. V is TRBV11-2 and J is TRBJ2-2; TRBD1 is a possible D gene (5 bases). This CDR3 spans 12 amino acids. Between the trimmed V and J ends, which lost 1 base and 11 bases, there was a span of 8 bases. Germline lookup yields CDR1 SGHAT and CDR2 FQNNGV. The CDR3 sequence is CASSLGTSELFF. The CDR3 DNA sequence: TGTGCCAGCAGCTTAGGGACATCTGAGCTGTTTTTT.

This clonotype was found many times. The chain is built from TRBV27 and TRBJ2-7; either TRBD1 or TRBD2 may supply D (5 bases each). Trimming stripped 2 bases from V and 0 bases from J, with 11 bases between. The CDR3 loop spans 15 amino acids. Germline V lookup: CDR1 MNHEY, CDR2 SMNVEV (reference sequence). The CDR3 loop is CASSLRGASSYEQYF. In DNA, the CDR3 is TGTGCCAGCAGTTTAAGAGGGGCCAGCTCCTACGAGCAGTACTTC.